This T cell receptor (beta chain) comes out of a study of cytomegalovirus exposure and HLA in healthy donors. Overall study context: A data release that came early held tens of millions of unique TCRs from HLA-typed donors.

Germline values: CDR1 LNHDA, CDR2 SQIVND (reference sequence). The CDR3 extends over 15 amino acids. The V gene end was trimmed by 5 bases and the J gene end by 5 bases; junction bases not matched to a gene: 8. Primers: 60 Vbeta forward and 13 Jbeta reverse. The data were produced by immunoSEQ multiplex PCR, yet TCRdb's version contains in-frame clones alone and is incomplete. The sample contains some 120,000 clones, about 73% of which appear only once. This receptor was obtained from a woman in her forties or fifties in good health and CMV-seropositive. The V and J genes are TRBV19 and TRBJ2-2, with TRBD1 matching over 7 bases. Specimen: PBMCs. CDR3 amino acids: CASSVSQGHTGELFF. DNA for the CDR3: TGTGCCAGTAGTGTGTCACAGGGGCATACCGGGGAGCTGTTTTTT. Using reference TRBV19 and TRBJ2-2 for the parts outside the CDR3, the full variable domain is DGGITQSPKYLFRKEGQNVTLSCEQNLNHDAMYWYRQDPGQGLRLIYYSQIVNDFQKGDIAEGYSVSREKKESFPLTVTSAQKNPTAFYLCASSVSQGHTGELFFGEGSRLTVL.